The clone carrying this T cell receptor (beta chain) was seen a single time. Its specificity is unknown. This sample is part of a study of siplizumab effects on memory and regulatory T cells. General study results and limits: The diversity of naive T cells seemed greater than that of memory cells, and their alloresponse contribution seemed major.

Sequenced by immunoSEQ multiplex PCR; TCRdb stores in-frame clones only, minus some. The table records about 100,000 clones, 94% of them present only once. This CDR3 is built from 15 residues. V was pared by 1 base and J by 1 base, with 7 bases between. Germline V gene lookup returns CDR1 MGHRA and CDR2 YSYEKL. The source is a human donor in good health. The chain combines TRBV4-1 with TRBJ2-2; no firm D call. Input material: Tregs sorted from blood. CDR3 loop: CASSQASMNTGELFF. The DNA for the CDR3 is TGCGCCAGCAGCCAAGCGTCGATGAACACCGGGGAGCTGTTTTTT.